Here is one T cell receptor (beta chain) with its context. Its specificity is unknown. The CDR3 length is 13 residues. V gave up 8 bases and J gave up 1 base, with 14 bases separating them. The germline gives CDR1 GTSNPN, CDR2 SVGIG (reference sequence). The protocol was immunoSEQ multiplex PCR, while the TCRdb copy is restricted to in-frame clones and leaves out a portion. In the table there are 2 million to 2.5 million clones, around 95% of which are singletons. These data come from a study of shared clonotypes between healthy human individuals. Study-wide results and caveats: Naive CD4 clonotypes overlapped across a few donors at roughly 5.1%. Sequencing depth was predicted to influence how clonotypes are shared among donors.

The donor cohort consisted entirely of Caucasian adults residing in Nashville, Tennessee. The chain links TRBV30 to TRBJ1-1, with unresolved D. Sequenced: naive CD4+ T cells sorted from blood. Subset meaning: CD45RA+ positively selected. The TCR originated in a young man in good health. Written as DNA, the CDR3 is TGTGCCGGAGTGCCGCAGCCGAACACTGAAGCTTTCTTT. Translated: CAGVPQPNTEAFF.